The sequence of this T cell receptor beta chain was determined in a study of blood T cell repertoires in COVID-19. Looking at the study overall: Sites across the United States, Italy and Spain contributed samples from acute and convalescent COVID-19.

The V gene end was trimmed by 4 bases and the J gene end by 1 base; junction bases not matched to a gene: 4. CDR1 is SGHTA, CDR2 FQGNSA, per germline. The CDR3 contains 15 residues. Patients of the Seattle cohort, enrolled during active infection, were followed longitudinally. Some clones are missing from TCRdb's copy, which holds only in-frame ones; the method was immunoSEQ multiplex PCR. The sample has 250,000 to 350,000 clones; about 85% are singletons. Sequenced: peripheral blood. The source is a human donor with COVID-19, enrolled during active disease. The donor label of this sample is uncertain. The chain links TRBV7-2 to TRBJ2-3; TRBD1 aligns across 8 bases. CDR3 DNA sequence: TGTGCCAGCAGCTACTCGGGACAGGGCACAGATACGCAGTATTTT. Residues: CASSYSGQGTDTQYF.